The rows below give T cell receptor beta chains drawn from one sample of a study of cytomegalovirus exposure and HLA in healthy donors. Profiling relied on immunoSEQ multiplex PCR, and the TCRdb table lists in-frame clones only, not all of them. Here the sample spans around 100,000 clones, 70% to 90% being singletons. The source material was PBMCs. These receptors all come from a man between 35 and 55 years old in good health and CMV-seronegative. Both conserved end residues are part of each CDR3. The order of the fields is D gene, clone size, V gene, J gene, CDR3 protein, CDR3 DNA. The D gene is left open where the match is weak. Some rows have no size entry. The others give once, few or many, or a class for an expanded clone.

D gene: .; clone size: .; V gene: TRBV5-6; J gene: TRBJ1-1; CDR3 protein: CASSTGVNTEAFF; CDR3 DNA: TGTGCCAGCAGCACAGGAGTGAACACTGAAGCTTTCTTT
D gene: TRBD2; clone size: .; V gene: TRBV10-1; J gene: TRBJ2-3; CDR3 protein: CASSEGTSGVGADTQYF; CDR3 DNA: TGCGCCAGCAGTGAGGGGACTAGCGGGGTGGGGGCAGATACGCAGTATTTT
D gene: .; clone size: .; V gene: TRBV7-2; J gene: TRBJ1-6; CDR3 protein: CASSLTGSGPYNSPLHF; CDR3 DNA: TGTGCCAGCAGCTTAACAGGGTCAGGGCCCTATAATTCACCCCTCCACTTT
D gene: .; clone size: .; V gene: TRBV7-3; J gene: TRBJ1-2; CDR3 protein: CASSLIGGVITF; CDR3 DNA: TGTGCCAGCAGTCTTATTGGCGGAGTAATAACATTC
D gene: TRBD1; clone size: once; V gene: TRBV12-5; J gene: TRBJ2-5; CDR3 protein: CASGLGSGGKETQYF; CDR3 DNA: TGTGCTAGTGGTTTGGGCTCAGGGGGTAAAGAGACCCAGTACTTC
D gene: TRBD1; clone size: few; V gene: TRBV5-1; J gene: TRBJ2-3; CDR3 protein: CASSLEDRGTDTQYF; CDR3 DNA: TGCGCCAGCAGCTTGGAGGACAGGGGCACAGATACGCAGTATTTT
D gene: TRBD2; clone size: .; V gene: TRBV7-7; J gene: TRBJ2-3; CDR3 protein: CASSLAGGRDTQYF; CDR3 DNA: TGTGCTAGCAGCTTAGCGGGGGGGCGAGATACGCAGTATTTT
D gene: TRBD1; clone size: .; V gene: TRBV9; J gene: TRBJ2-2; CDR3 protein: CASSASPGGLGGELFF; CDR3 DNA: TGTGCCAGCAGCGCTAGTCCAGGGGGCTTAGGCGGGGAGCTGTTTTTT
D gene: TRBD1; clone size: few; V gene: TRBV7-3; J gene: TRBJ2-3; CDR3 protein: CASSRDRGLSTDTQYF; CDR3 DNA: TGTGCCAGCAGCCGGGACAGGGGGCTAAGCACAGATACGCAGTATTTT
D gene: .; clone size: .; V gene: TRBV5-8; J gene: TRBJ2-1; CDR3 protein: CASSLVISGDTRFF; CDR3 DNA: TGTGCCAGCAGCTTGGTAATTTCCGGGGACACTCGGTTCTTC
D gene: .; clone size: .; V gene: TRBV4-3; J gene: TRBJ1-1; CDR3 protein: CASSQEVALEAFF; CDR3 DNA: TGCGCCAGCAGCCAAGAAGTGGCCCTTGAAGCTTTCTTT
D gene: .; clone size: .; V gene: TRBV7-9; J gene: TRBJ2-1; CDR3 protein: CSSPRSYNEQFF; CDR3 DNA: TGTTCCAGCCCGCGGTCCTACAATGAGCAGTTCTTC
D gene: .; clone size: .; V gene: TRBV6-1; J gene: TRBJ1-5; CDR3 protein: CATSGGGLGQPQHF; CDR3 DNA: TGTGCCACCTCTGGGGGGGGGCTGGGTCAGCCCCAGCATTTT
D gene: TRBD1; clone size: .; V gene: TRBV7-2; J gene: TRBJ2-7; CDR3 protein: CASSPGIGFRDRLTYEQYF; CDR3 DNA: TGTGCCAGCAGCCCCGGAATTGGTTTCCGGGACAGGCTAACCTACGAGCAGTACTTC
D gene: .; clone size: .; V gene: TRBV7-8; J gene: TRBJ1-6; CDR3 protein: CASREVGGISPLHF; CDR3 DNA: TGTGCCAGCAGAGAGGTTGGGGGGATTTCACCCCTCCACTTT
D gene: .; clone size: few; V gene: TRBV6-1; J gene: TRBJ1-5; CDR3 protein: CASRSGVGANQPQHF; CDR3 DNA: TGTGCCAGCAGGTCAGGGGTAGGAGCGAATCAGCCCCAGCATTTT
D gene: TRBD2; clone size: .; V gene: TRBV5-4; J gene: TRBJ2-1; CDR3 protein: CASSSRLAGGPDEQFF; CDR3 DNA: TGTGCCAGCAGCTCCCGACTAGCGGGGGGGCCGGATGAGCAGTTCTTC
D gene: .; clone size: .; V gene: TRBV6-9; J gene: TRBJ1-5; CDR3 protein: CASSYWGRDYSNQPQHF; CDR3 DNA: TGTGCCAGCAGTTATTGGGGCAGGGATTATAGCAATCAGCCCCAGCATTTT
D gene: .; clone size: .; V gene: TRBV5-6; J gene: TRBJ2-5; CDR3 protein: CASSLFATRQETQYF; CDR3 DNA: TGTGCCAGCAGCTTGTTCGCCACGCGACAAGAGACCCAGTACTTC
D gene: TRBD1; clone size: .; V gene: TRBV19; J gene: TRBJ1-6; CDR3 protein: CASSLERDSTGHSPLHF; CDR3 DNA: TGTGCCAGTAGTCTCGAGAGGGACAGCACCGGACATTCACCCCTCCACTTT
D gene: .; clone size: .; V gene: TRBV9; J gene: TRBJ2-7; CDR3 protein: CASSVGGDSYEQYF; CDR3 DNA: TGTGCCAGCAGCGTAGGCGGGGACTCCTACGAGCAGTACTTC
D gene: .; clone size: .; V gene: TRBV5-4; J gene: TRBJ1-1; CDR3 protein: CASSIGQPKRTTEAFF; CDR3 DNA: TGTGCCAGCAGCATAGGACAGCCCAAAAGAACCACTGAAGCTTTCTTT
D gene: TRBD1; clone size: few; V gene: TRBV6-1; J gene: TRBJ1-1; CDR3 protein: CASKWGQTNTEAFF; CDR3 DNA: TGTGCCAGCAAATGGGGACAGACGAACACTGAAGCTTTCTTT
D gene: .; clone size: .; V gene: TRBV5-1; J gene: TRBJ2-2; CDR3 protein: CASSLGPPEGGGGELFF; CDR3 DNA: TGCGCCAGCAGCTTAGGCCCCCCGGAGGGAGGAGGCGGGGAGCTGTTTTTT
D gene: TRBD2; clone size: .; V gene: TRBV27; J gene: TRBJ2-1; CDR3 protein: CASTPGRGYNEQFF; CDR3 DNA: TGTGCCAGCACCCCAGGGAGGGGATACAATGAGCAGTTCTTC
D gene: .; clone size: .; V gene: TRBV5-4; J gene: TRBJ2-3; CDR3 protein: CASRKGAGESTDTQYF; CDR3 DNA: TGTGCCAGCAGGAAAGGGGCAGGGGAAAGCACAGATACGCAGTATTTT